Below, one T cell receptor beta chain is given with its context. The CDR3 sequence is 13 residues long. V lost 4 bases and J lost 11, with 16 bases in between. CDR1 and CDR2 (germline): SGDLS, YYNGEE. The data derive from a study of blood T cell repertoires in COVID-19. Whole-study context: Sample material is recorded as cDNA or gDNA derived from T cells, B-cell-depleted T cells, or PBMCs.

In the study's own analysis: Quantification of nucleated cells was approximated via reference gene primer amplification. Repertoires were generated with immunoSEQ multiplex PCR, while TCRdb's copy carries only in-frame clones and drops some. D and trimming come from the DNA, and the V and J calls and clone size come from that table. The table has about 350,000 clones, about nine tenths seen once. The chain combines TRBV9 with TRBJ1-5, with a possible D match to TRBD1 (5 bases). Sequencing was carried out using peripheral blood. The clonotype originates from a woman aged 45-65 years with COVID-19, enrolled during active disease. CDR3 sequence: CASSRLDTTAQHF. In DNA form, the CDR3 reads TGTGCCAGCAGCCGATTGGACACCACAGCCCAGCATTTT.